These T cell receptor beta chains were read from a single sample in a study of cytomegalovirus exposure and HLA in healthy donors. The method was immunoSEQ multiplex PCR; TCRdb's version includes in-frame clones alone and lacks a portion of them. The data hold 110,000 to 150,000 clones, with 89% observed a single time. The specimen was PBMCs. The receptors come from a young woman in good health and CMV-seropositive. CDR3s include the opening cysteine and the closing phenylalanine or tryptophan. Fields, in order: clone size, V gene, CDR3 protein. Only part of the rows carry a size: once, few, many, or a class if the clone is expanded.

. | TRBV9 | CASSHSGELFF
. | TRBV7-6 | CASSGHLSGTEEETQYF
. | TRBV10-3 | CAISERGGEFVQPQHF
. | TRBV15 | CATSRDRGLNNEQFF
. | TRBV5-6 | CASSWGQEGNIQYF
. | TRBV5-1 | CASRRDRGFSETQYF
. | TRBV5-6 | CASSLPGQAEQYF
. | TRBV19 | CASSHPLTNSGANVLTF
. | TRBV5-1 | CASSQIHRLLNTEAFF
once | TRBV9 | CASSAPGFAKNIQYF
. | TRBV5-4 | CASNPGTGLTEAFF
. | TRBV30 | CAWSTIRGDRGYEQYF
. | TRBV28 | CASKGTGYGYTF
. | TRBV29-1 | CSVEDNLAGGYEQYF
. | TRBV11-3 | CASSLVAETDTQYF
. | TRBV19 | CASSTGGTGGKETQYF
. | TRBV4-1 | CASSHTRNYEQYF
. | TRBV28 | CASRRDEKLFF
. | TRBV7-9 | CASSLETGGPTGELFF
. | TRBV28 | CASSTQGRGQPQHF
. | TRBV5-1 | CASSLQAGGPVLNTQYF
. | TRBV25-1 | CASSGGGATNEKLFF
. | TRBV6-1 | CASSENSYSNQPQHF
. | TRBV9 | CASSVGTATGSPGELFF
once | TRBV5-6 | CASSLRRLSYEQYF
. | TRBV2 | CASMGQPNQPQHF
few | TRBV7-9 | CASSLGPGGNGYTF
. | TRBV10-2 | CASTRGDHYEQYF
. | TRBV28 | CASSPRGGRGTEAFF
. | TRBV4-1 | CASSQGLWTGMFSGANVLTF
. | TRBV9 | CASSVQGAPGANVLTF
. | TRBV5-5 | CASSSYQGAGNEKLFF
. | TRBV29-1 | CSVEDYGGQPQHF
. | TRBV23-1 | CASSPRRSRGGYTF
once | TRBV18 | CASSPNSGVDGYTF
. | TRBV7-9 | CASTPSGGAWDEQFF
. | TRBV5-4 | CASSFPSGGPGEQFF
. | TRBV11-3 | CASSLGTVYSLGTEAFF
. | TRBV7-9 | CASSLDLGRGNYGYTF
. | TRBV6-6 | CATDGGAFLTGELFF
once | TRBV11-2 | CASSQGRGEETQYF
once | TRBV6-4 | CASRHRDTDSPLHF
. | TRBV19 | CASWKAESSGNTIYF
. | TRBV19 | CASRQRSGYEQFF
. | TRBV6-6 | CASSGQGVWGQYF
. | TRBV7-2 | CATAAGSDTQYF
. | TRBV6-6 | CAGWAQGYGYTF
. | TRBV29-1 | CSVEGVRGGYGYTF
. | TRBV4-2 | CASSQIILTSNYGYTF
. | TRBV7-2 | CASSLAGEVYGYTF
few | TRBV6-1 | CASSGRLYGYTF
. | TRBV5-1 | CASSLVAGGTDTQYF
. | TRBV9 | CASSVGGFSGANVLTF
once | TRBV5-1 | CASSLYGQSQETQYF
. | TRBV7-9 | CASSSKEGPEAFF
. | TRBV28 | CASSYGSGGSNQPQHF
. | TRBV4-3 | CASSQIDQGGTDTQYF
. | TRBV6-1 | CASTGLLNTIYF
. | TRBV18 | CASSPFKEYEQYF